A selection of T cell receptor beta chains follows, all from one sample in a study of blood T cell repertoires in COVID-19. The data were produced by immunoSEQ multiplex PCR, yet TCRdb's version contains in-frame clones alone and is incomplete. The data show fewer than 300,000 clones, with around 88% seen just once and 5% to 6% held by the top ten. Specimen: peripheral blood. The source is a man aged 80 or over with acute or convalescent COVID-19. Both conserved end residues are part of each CDR3. Each record gives: clone size, V gene, J gene, D gene, CDR3 protein, CDR3 DNA. The D gene is left open where the match is weak. Size tells how often a clone was seen (once, few, many) or the class of an expanded clone, and some rows leave it out.

size: once
V: TRBV3-1/TRBV3-2
J: TRBJ1-2
D: NA
CDR3: CASSPRAGSGYTF
DNA: TGTGCCAGCAGCCCGAGGGCCGGCTCGGGCTACACCTTC

size: once
V: TRBV18
J: TRBJ2-5
D: TRBD1
CDR3: CASSPKGQDAKTQYF
DNA: TGTGCCAGCTCACCAAAGGGACAGGACGCGAAGACCCAGTACTTC

size: NA
V: TRBV30
J: TRBJ2-5
D: NA
CDR3: CAWLTAPQETQYF
DNA: TGTGCCTGGTTGACAGCGCCACAAGAGACCCAGTACTTC

size: NA
V: TRBV11-2
J: TRBJ2-3
D: NA
CDR3: CASSLDGGSPGDTQYF
DNA: TGTGCCAGCAGCTTAGATGGGGGCAGTCCCGGGGATACGCAGTATTTT

size: NA
V: TRBV7-2
J: TRBJ1-1
D: NA
CDR3: CASSLLGRTEAFF
DNA: TGTGCCAGCAGCTTACTGGGGCGTACTGAAGCTTTCTTT

size: NA
V: TRBV10-2
J: TRBJ2-7
D: TRBD2
CDR3: CASSESGPWGPSGRRRRTYEQYF
DNA: TGCGCCAGCAGTGAGTCAGGGCCTTGGGGACCTAGCGGGAGGCGCCGACGTACCTACGAGCAGTACTTC

size: few
V: TRBV5-1
J: TRBJ2-1
D: TRBD2
CDR3: CASSLEGWGLSSYNEQFF
DNA: TGCGCCAGCAGCTTGGAAGGTTGGGGACTAAGCTCCTACAATGAGCAGTTCTTC

size: NA
V: TRBV5-6
J: TRBJ2-5
D: NA
CDR3: CASSLNAGSRETQYF
DNA: TGTGCCAGCAGCTTGAACGCAGGGTCTCGGGAGACCCAGTACTTC

size: few
V: TRBV2
J: TRBJ2-7
D: NA
CDR3: CASMGGASYEQYF
DNA: TGTGCCAGCATGGGGGGAGCATCCTACGAGCAGTACTTC

size: once
V: TRBV11-3
J: TRBJ2-1
D: NA
CDR3: CASSLVSSNEQFF
DNA: TGTGCCAGCAGCTTAGTATCTAGCAATGAGCAGTTCTTC

size: NA
V: TRBV19
J: TRBJ1-3
D: TRBD1
CDR3: CASSMEIRDRRSGNTIYF
DNA: TGTGCCAGTAGTATGGAGATCCGGGACAGGCGCTCTGGAAACACCATATATTTT

size: NA
V: TRBV5-1
J: TRBJ2-1
D: TRBD2
CDR3: CASNERGGIRNNEQFF
DNA: TGCGCCAGCAACGAGCGGGGGGGTATAAGGAACAATGAGCAGTTCTTC

size: once
V: TRBV20-1
J: TRBJ2-3
D: TRBD2
CDR3: CSASGGGGGTDTQYF
DNA: TGCAGTGCTAGTGGGGGTGGCGGGGGGACAGATACGCAGTATTTT

size: NA
V: TRBV2
J: TRBJ2-7
D: NA
CDR3: CASSDIQNYEQYF
DNA: TGTGCCAGCAGTGATATACAGAATTACGAGCAGTACTTC

size: NA
V: TRBV7-8
J: TRBJ1-3
D: TRBD1
CDR3: CASSRPGQASRSGNTIYF
DNA: TGTGCCAGCAGCCGGCCGGGACAGGCCTCCCGTTCTGGAAACACCATATATTTT